This TCR beta chain came from a study of blood T cell repertoires in COVID-19. Turning to the study itself: COVID-19 samples collected from the United States, Italy and Spain covered acute and convalescent phases.

Clones were sequenced by immunoSEQ multiplex PCR, and TCRdb holds only the in-frame ones, with some missing. This sample has around 120,000 clones, with 70% to 90% found just once. Sample: peripheral blood. The receptor was derived from a man aged 30-40 years with acute or convalescent COVID-19.

The CDR3 region has the DNA TGTGCCAGCAGCCAACCCCCGGTGGGGGGTACGCAGTATTTT. Protein: CASSQPPVGGTQYF. The chain has TRBV11-2 and TRBJ2-3; weak D call: TRBD2 (6 bases). Trimming took off 5 bases at V and 8 bases at J, with 17 bases between the two ends. This CDR3 contains 14 residues. Germline lookup yields CDR1 SGHAT and CDR2 FQNNGV.